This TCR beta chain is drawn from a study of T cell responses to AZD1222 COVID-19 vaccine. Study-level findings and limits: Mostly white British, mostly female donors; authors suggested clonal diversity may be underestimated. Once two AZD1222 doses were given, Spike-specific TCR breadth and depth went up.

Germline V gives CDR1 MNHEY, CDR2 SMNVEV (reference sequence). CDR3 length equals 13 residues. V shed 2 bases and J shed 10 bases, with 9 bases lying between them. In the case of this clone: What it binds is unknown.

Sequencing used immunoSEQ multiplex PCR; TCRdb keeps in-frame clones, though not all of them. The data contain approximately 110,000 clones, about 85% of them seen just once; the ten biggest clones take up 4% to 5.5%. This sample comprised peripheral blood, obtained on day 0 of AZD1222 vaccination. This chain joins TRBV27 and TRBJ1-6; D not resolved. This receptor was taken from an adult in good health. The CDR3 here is CASSLRDYSPLHF. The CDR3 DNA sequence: TGTGCCAGCAGTTTAAGGGATTACTCACCCCTCCACTTT.